This T cell receptor beta chain stems from a study of cytomegalovirus exposure and HLA in healthy donors. V was cut by 1 base and J by 4 bases, with 10 bases left in between. The germline V gene has CDR1 SGHTA and CDR2 FQGTGA. The CDR3 totals 15 residues. Data came from immunoSEQ multiplex PCR; TCRdb stores just in-frame clones and leaves some out. The sample contains under 200,000 clones, about four fifths of which appear only once. The donors were part of the roughly 120-subject validation cohort, which stood apart from the approximately 640-subject first cohort. Study-level points and caveats: Cytomegalovirus status, reportedly, was diagnosed with high specificity and sensitivity by the classifier. Cytomegalovirus association was assigned to over 150 TCR beta chains.

Note on this clone: The target antigen is unknown.

The sequence was collected from a man between 18 and 35 years old in good health and CMV-seropositive. Sequences were obtained from PBMCs. The chain couples TRBV7-3 to TRBJ2-2; the D is unclear. DNA for the CDR3: TGTGCCAGCAGCTTAATGGTGTCGGGCACCGGGGAGCTGTTTTTT. It translates to CASSLMVSGTGELFF. Looking up the rest from reference TRBV7-3 and TRBJ2-2 gives the full variable domain: GAGVSQTPSNKVTEKGKYVELRCDPISGHTALYWYRQSLGQGPEFLIYFQGTGAADDSGLPNDRFFAVRPEGSVSTLKIQRTERGDSAVYLCASSLMVSGTGELFFGEGSRLTVL.